The text below deals with one T cell receptor (beta chain). The antigen is unknown. The CDR3 contains 15 residues. The junction had 8 bases not matched to a gene; V was cut back by 3 bases and J by 3 bases. Per germline, CDR1 MDHEN and CDR2 SYDVKM. The protocol was immunoSEQ multiplex PCR, while the TCRdb copy is restricted to in-frame clones and leaves out a portion. The table lists about 280,000 clones, 85% to 90% of them singletons. The sample originates from a study of cytomegalovirus exposure and HLA in healthy donors. Findings and limits, study-wide: Investigators reported under 200 TCR beta chains as tied to cytomegalovirus. Published work reported that the classifier diagnosed cytomegalovirus status with high specificity and sensitivity. Confirmation was obtained in vitro that three CMV-associated chains are specific for CMV antigens.

The source of this sequence is a woman younger than 35 in good health and CMV-seronegative. The source material was PBMCs. The V call is TRBV28, the J call TRBJ2-7; 7 bases agree with TRBD1. The CDR3 DNA reads as TGTGCCAGCAGTTTTCCCAAGGGACAGAGCTACGAGCAGTACTTC. This encodes CASSFPKGQSYEQYF.